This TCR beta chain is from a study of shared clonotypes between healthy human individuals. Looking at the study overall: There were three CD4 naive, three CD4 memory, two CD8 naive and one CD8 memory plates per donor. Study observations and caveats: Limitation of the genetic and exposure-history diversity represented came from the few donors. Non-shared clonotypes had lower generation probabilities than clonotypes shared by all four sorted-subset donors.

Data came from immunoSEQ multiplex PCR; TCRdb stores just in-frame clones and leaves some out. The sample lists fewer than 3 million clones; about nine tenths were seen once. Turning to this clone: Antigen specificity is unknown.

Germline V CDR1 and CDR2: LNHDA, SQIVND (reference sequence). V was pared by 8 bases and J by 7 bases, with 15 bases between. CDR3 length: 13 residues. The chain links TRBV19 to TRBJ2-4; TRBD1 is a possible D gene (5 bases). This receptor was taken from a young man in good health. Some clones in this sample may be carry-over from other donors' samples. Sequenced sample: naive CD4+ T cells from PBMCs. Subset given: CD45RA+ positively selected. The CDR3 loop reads CASADSAPNIQYF. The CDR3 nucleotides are TGTGCCAGTGCAGACAGTGCCCCTAACATTCAGTACTTC. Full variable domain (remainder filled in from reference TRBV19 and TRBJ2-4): DGGITQSPKYLFRKEGQNVTLSCEQNLNHDAMYWYRQDPGQGLRLIYYSQIVNDFQKGDIAEGYSVSREKKESFPLTVTSAQKNPTAFYLCASADSAPNIQYFGAGTRLSVL.